This entry lists 24 T cell receptor beta chains sequenced from one sample in a study of blood T cells in healthy people across ages. The second PCR ran about 6 to 12 cycles with a sample-barcoded 5' primer and J-beta primers. In TCRdb, the 5' RACE reads were re-called with MiXCR into one record per CDR3 protein. The profile covers about 570,000 distinct CDR3 sequences, with about 27% appearing a single time and 3% to 4% taken by the ten largest. The sample also formed part of further work on T cells of mothers and their children.

The sample comprised blood. The receptor source for this set is a boy aged 2 to 10 in good health.

In this sample, this clonotype turned up a few times. The rearrangement joins TRBV7-9 to TRBJ2-7, with TRBD1 identical over 9 bases. The CDR3 runs 17 residues. Germline CDR1 SEHNR, CDR2 FQNEAQ (reference sequence). V trimming: 5 bases; J trimming: 0 bases; junction bases outside the gene matches: 11. For the CDR3, the DNA is TGTGCCAGCAGCCCACCGACAGGGGGGGGCCTCTCCTACGAGCAGTACTTC. Protein: CASSPPTGGGLSYEQYF.

The V and J genes are TRBV24-1 and TRBJ2-3, with D hard to call. V lost 3 bases and J 0 bases, leaving 6 bases between the germline ends. The V gene's germline CDR1 is KGHDR and CDR2 SFDVKD. The CDR3 loop spans 14 amino acids. CDR3 region: CATSDPASTDTQYF. The CDR3 region has the DNA TGTGCCACCAGTGATCCGGCTAGCACAGATACGCAGTATTTT.

V is TRBV12-3 or TRBV12-4 and J is TRBJ2-5; the D gene is possibly TRBD2 (7 bases). The DNA end is a closer match to TRBJ2-1, so the J assignment may be wrong. CDR3 length: 15 amino acids. CDR3 sequence (DNA): TGTGCCAGCAGTTTCTGGACTAGAGGGGGTGGTGAGCAGTTCTTC. Its protein is CASSFWTRGGGEQFF.

The chain carries TRBV27 and TRBJ2-5; the match to TRBD2 covers 11 bases. Germline CDR1 and CDR2: MNHEY and SMNVEV (reference sequence). V shed 7 bases, J shed 2 bases, and the junction held 12 bases outside the gene matches. CDR3 length: 17 amino acids. CDR3 residues: CASTGTSGVSGQETQYF. As DNA, the CDR3 is TGTGCCAGCACCGGGACTAGCGGAGTGAGTGGGCAAGAGACCCAGTACTTC.

Only a few counts were recorded for this clonotype. The chain has TRBV9 and TRBJ2-5; D unclear. The CDR3 has 13 amino acids. CDR1 is SGDLS, CDR2 YYNGEE, per germline. Trimming shortened V by 0 bases and J by 6 bases, and 9 bases separated the two germline ends. The CDR3 sequence is CASSVDHIQTQYF. The CDR3 region has the DNA TGTGCCAGCAGCGTAGACCACATCCAGACCCAGTACTTC.

The rearrangement joins TRBV9 to TRBJ2-5, with 14 bases identical to TRBD2. Judging by the DNA end, TRBJ2-1 fits better; the J call may be wrong. Per germline, CDR1 SGDLS and CDR2 YYNGEE. CDR3 length equals 14 residues. CDR3: CASSGTSGRKVQFF. Here the CDR3 DNA reads TGTGCCAGCAGCGGGACTAGCGGGAGGAAAGTGCAGTTCTTC.

This clonotype was counted only a few times. The chain combines TRBV29-1 with TRBJ2-3; no clear D gene. The CDR3 extends over 14 amino acids. Trimming removed 4 bases at V and 1 base at J, with 12 bases between. Germline lookup yields CDR1 SQVTM and CDR2 ANQGSEA. The CDR3 reads CSVAAALGTDTQYF. The CDR3 region has the DNA TGCAGCGTTGCGGCAGCCCTAGGCACAGATACGCAGTATTTT.

V is TRBV5-8 and J is TRBJ2-2; a possible D gene is TRBD1 (5 bases). Germline V lookup: CDR1 SGHTS, CDR2 YDEGEE. The CDR3 runs to 18 residues. Trimming took off 4 bases at V and 0 bases at J, with 19 bases between the two ends. Here the CDR3 DNA reads TGTGCCAGCAGCCGTGACAGAGATCCCCACGCGAACACCGGGGAGCTGTTTTTT. Its translation: CASSRDRDPHANTGELFF.

This clonotype was counted between two and nine times. The chain has TRBV27 and TRBJ1-1, with TRBD1 matching 7 bases. CDR1 is MNHEY and CDR2 is SMNVEV in the germline V gene (reference sequence). Trimming took 11 bases from V and 4 from J; bases not matched to a gene: 10. This CDR3 contains 13 residues. CDR3 loop: CACLGPGGTEAFF. CDR3 bases: TGTGCCTGCCTCGGACCAGGGGGCACTGAAGCTTTCTTT.

As regards this clonotype: A junction end diverges from the germline sequence, so it may reflect a read error. The chain carries TRBV7-7 and TRBJ1-4, with D perhaps TRBD1 (5 bases). CDR1 SSHAT and CDR2 FNYEAQ come from the germline V gene (reference sequence). The length of the CDR3 is 15 residues. This chain's CDR3 is CASSLGLGGAEKLFF. CDR3 DNA: TGTGCTAGCAGCTTAGGGCTTGGGGGAGCCGAAAAACTGTTTTTT.

This clonotype was seen a few times. The chain is built from TRBV7-9 and TRBJ2-1, with TRBD2 matching 7 bases. CDR1 and CDR2 (germline): SEHNR, FQNEAQ (reference sequence). The CDR3 contains 15 residues. After removal of 2 bases from V and 10 bases from J, the junction contained 11 bases not matched to a gene. The CDR3 region is CASSLPPGGGFEQFF. Written as DNA, the CDR3 is TGTGCCAGCAGCTTACCGCCGGGAGGCGGGTTCGAGCAGTTCTTC.

This clonotype was detected a few times. The chain is built from TRBV18 and TRBJ2-7; 7 bases agree with TRBD1. Trimming removed 6 bases from V and 3 bases from J; junction bases left unmatched: 8. This CDR3 is 14 amino acids long. Germline V lookup: CDR1 KGHSH, CDR2 LQKENI. Here the CDR3 reads CASSEDRTFYEQYF. The CDR3 DNA follows: TGTGCCAGCTCGGAGGACAGGACGTTCTACGAGCAGTACTTC.

The chain couples TRBV5-4 to TRBJ1-2; TRBD1 aligns across 9 bases. The CDR3 contains 17 residues. Per the germline V gene, CDR1 is SGHNT and CDR2 is YYREEE (reference sequence). Trimming removed 2 bases from V and 1 base from J; junction bases left unmatched: 9. DNA for the CDR3: TGTGCCAGCAGCTTAAACCGGGACAGGGTATTTAACTATGGCTACACCTTC. This codes for CASSLNRDRVFNYGYTF. The full variable domain, its missing parts supplied by reference TRBV5-4 and TRBJ1-2, is ETGVTQSPTHLIKTRGQQVTLRCSSQSGHNTVSWYQQALGQGPQFIFQYYREEENGRGNFPPRFSGLQFPNYSSELNVNALELDDSALYLCASSLNRDRVFNYGYTFGSGTRLTVV.

The J gene is TRBJ2-7, the V gene TRBV9, with D uncertain. Germline CDR1 is SGDLS and CDR2 is YYNGEE. CDR3 size: 13 residues. The V and J ends lost 0 bases and 2 bases respectively, with 6 bases between them. In DNA, the CDR3 is TGTGCCAGCAGCGTAGATTCGACCTACGAGCAGTACTTC. Amino acids: CASSVDSTYEQYF. Drawing the rest from reference TRBV9 and TRBJ2-7, the complete variable domain is DSGVTQTPKHLITATGQRVTLRCSPRSGDLSVYWYQQSLDQGLQFLIQYYNGEERAKGNILERFSAQQFPDLHSELNLSSLELGDSALYFCASSVDSTYEQYFGPGTRLTVT.

This chain uses TRBV12-3 or TRBV12-4 with TRBJ1-5; TRBD1 matches at 8 bases. The CDR3 runs 14 residues. Trimming took 5 bases from V and 6 from J; bases not matched to a gene: 6. CDR3 sequence (DNA): TGTGCCAGCAGTCGGACAGGGATGTCTCAGCCCCAGCATTTT. Translation gives CASSRTGMSQPQHF.

This clonotype was observed many times. This chain uses TRBV7-2 with TRBJ2-3; 9 nucleotides line up with TRBD2. The CDR3 extends over 18 amino acids. The J segment lost 2 bases and the V segment lost 5 bases, leaving 14 bases of the junction unmatched. The germline V gene has CDR1 SGHTA and CDR2 FQGNSA. In DNA, the CDR3 is TGTGCCAGCAGCCCGACCTCCTTACTAGCGGGCCTCACAGATACGCAGTATTTT. Translation gives CASSPTSLLAGLTDTQYF.

This clonotype was seen a few times. V is TRBV29-1 and J is TRBJ2-1; the match to TRBD2 covers 7 bases. Looked up from germline, CDR1 is SQVTM and CDR2 is ANQGSEA. This CDR3 has 17 amino acids. V gave up 0 bases and J gave up 4 bases; unmatched junction bases: 12. CDR3 loop: CSVEEVTAGVSYNEQFF. The CDR3, as DNA: TGCAGCGTTGAAGAGGTTACGGCGGGAGTTTCGTACAATGAGCAGTTCTTC.

This clonotype was counted a few times. Written as DNA, the CDR3 is TGTGCCAGCAGCCCAGAATCGGGGAGCGAGCAGTACTTC. Its translation is CASSPESGSEQYF. This chain uses TRBV7-9 with TRBJ2-5, with a weak D call TRBD2 (5 bases). The last part of the DNA fits TRBJ2-7 better; the J call may be wrong. CDR3 length: 13 residues. The germline V gene encodes CDR1 SEHNR and CDR2 FQNEAQ (reference sequence).

V usage is TRBV7-2 and J usage is TRBJ1-4, with a tentative D call TRBD1 (5 bases). V was trimmed by 4 bases and J by 5 bases, leaving 11 bases between them. Germline lookup yields CDR1 SGHTA and CDR2 FQGNSA. The CDR3 has 14 amino acids. CDR3 in amino acids: CASSSQGFNEKLFF. CDR3 nucleotide sequence: TGTGCCAGCAGCTCCCAGGGATTCAATGAAAAACTGTTTTTT.

The V gene is TRBV29-1, the J gene TRBJ1-1; a possible D gene is TRBD1 (5 bases). Trimming shortened V by 4 bases and J by 4 bases, and 13 bases separated the two germline ends. This CDR3 spans 13 amino acids. CDR1 is SQVTM and CDR2 is ANQGSEA in the germline V gene. For the CDR3, the DNA is TGCAGCGTTGCCCCTCAGGGAACCACTGAAGCTTTCTTT. The encoded protein is CSVAPQGTTEAFF.

This clonotype was seen only a few times. The genes are TRBV5-4 and TRBJ2-5, with D maybe TRBD2 (7 bases). CDR1 and CDR2 from the germline V gene are SGHNT and YYREEE (reference sequence). This CDR3 spans 15 amino acids. V lost 1 base to trimming and J lost 1 base, with 11 bases between them. The chain's CDR3 is CASSLWAGAQETQYF. CDR3 DNA sequence: TGTGCCAGCAGCTTGTGGGCGGGGGCCCAAGAGACCCAGTACTTC. The full variable domain, with the rest looked up from reference TRBV5-4 and TRBJ2-5, is ETGVTQSPTHLIKTRGQQVTLRCSSQSGHNTVSWYQQALGQGPQFIFQYYREEENGRGNFPPRFSGLQFPNYSSELNVNALELDDSALYLCASSLWAGAQETQYFGPGTRLLVL.

This clonotype was detected a few times. The rearrangement joins TRBV19 to TRBJ1-5; D may be TRBD1 (6 bases). Germline lookup yields CDR1 LNHDA and CDR2 SQIVND (reference sequence). V lost 6 bases, J lost 3 bases, and 15 bases lay in between. This CDR3 has 15 amino acids. In DNA form, the CDR3 reads TGTGCCAGTAGAGGGGGGGGCGCTCACAATCAGCCCCAGCATTTT. This gives the protein CASRGGGAHNQPQHF.

This clonotype was counted only a few times. V gene TRBV7-6 combines with J gene TRBJ2-2; the D call may be TRBD1 or TRBD2 (5 bases each). From germline, CDR1 is SGHVS and CDR2 FNYEAQ. The CDR3 has 18 amino acids. Trimming removed 5 bases at V and 1 base at J, with 20 bases between. Written as DNA, the CDR3 is TGTGCCAGCAGCGTACGTCTTAGGGGACGGCAGAACACCGGGGAGCTGTTTTTT. The encoded protein is CASSVRLRGRQNTGELFF.

This clonotype was seen a few times. J is TRBJ2-7 and V is TRBV6-2 or TRBV6-3; the D gene is possibly TRBD2 (5 bases). The V end was cut by 7 bases, the J end by 3 bases, with 10 bases between. The germline CDR1 and CDR2 sequences are MNHEY and SVGEGT. The CDR3 is 12 amino acids. The CDR3 DNA follows: TGTGCCAGCATAGGACGGGACTACGAGCAGTACTTC. Its translation is CASIGRDYEQYF.